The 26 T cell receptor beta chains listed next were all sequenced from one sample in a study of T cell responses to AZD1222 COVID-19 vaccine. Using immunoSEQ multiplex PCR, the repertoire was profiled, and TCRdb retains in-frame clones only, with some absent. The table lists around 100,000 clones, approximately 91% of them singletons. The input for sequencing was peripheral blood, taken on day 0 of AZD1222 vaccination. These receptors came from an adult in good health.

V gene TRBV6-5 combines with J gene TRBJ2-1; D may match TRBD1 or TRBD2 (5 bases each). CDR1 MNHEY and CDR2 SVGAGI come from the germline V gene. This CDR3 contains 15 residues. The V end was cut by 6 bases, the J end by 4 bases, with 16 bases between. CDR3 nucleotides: TGTGCCAGCAGAACGGGACCACTCCTTTACAATGAGCAGTTCTTC. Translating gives CASRTGPLLYNEQFF.

CDR3 protein: CASSEGPSGSYEQYF. CDR3 nucleotide sequence: TGTGCCAGCAGTGAAGGTCCTAGCGGGAGCTACGAGCAGTACTTC. The J gene is TRBJ2-7, the V gene TRBV2; 10 bases agree with TRBD2. The germline gives CDR1 SNHLY, CDR2 FYNNEI. The V and J ends lost 1 base and 3 bases, in that order; junction bases with no gene match: 3. The CDR3 sequence is 15 residues long.

The CDR3, as DNA: TGTGCCAGCAGCTTAGGATCTCATGACGAGCAGTACTTC. Amino acid sequence: CASSLGSHDEQYF. V and J are TRBV11-3 and TRBJ2-7; D call uncertain. Trimming took off 1 base at V and 5 bases at J, with 9 bases between the two ends. CDR1 is SGHNT, CDR2 YENEEA, per germline. The CDR3 totals 13 residues.

CDR3 sequence (DNA): TGTGCCAGCAGCCCTACGGGGGGAAGCGCAGATACGCAGTATTTT. Amino acid sequence: CASSPTGGSADTQYF. V and J are TRBV3-1 (or the pseudogene TRBV3-2) and TRBJ2-3, with 7 positions matching TRBD2. The CDR3 runs to 15 residues. Germline V gene data show CDR1 as LGHDT and CDR2 as YNNKEL (reference sequence). V shed 4 bases, J shed 4 bases, and the junction held 8 bases outside the gene matches.

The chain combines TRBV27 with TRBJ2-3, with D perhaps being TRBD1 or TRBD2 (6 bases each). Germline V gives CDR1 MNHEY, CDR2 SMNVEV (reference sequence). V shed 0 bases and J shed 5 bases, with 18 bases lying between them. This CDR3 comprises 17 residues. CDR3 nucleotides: TGTGCCAGCAGTTTATCATGGCTCACTAGGGGGGAAGATACGCAGTATTTT. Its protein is CASSLSWLTRGEDTQYF.

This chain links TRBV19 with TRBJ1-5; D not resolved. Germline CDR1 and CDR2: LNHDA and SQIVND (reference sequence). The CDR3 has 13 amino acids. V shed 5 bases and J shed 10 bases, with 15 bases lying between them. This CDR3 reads CASSSGRLDPQHF. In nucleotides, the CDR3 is TGTGCCAGTAGTTCCGGCCGACTGGATCCCCAGCATTTT.

This CDR3 is CASSFWGDEQFF. The DNA of the CDR3 is TGTGCCAGCAGTTTCTGGGGCGATGAGCAGTTCTTC. This sequence joins TRBV28 and TRBJ2-1; possibly TRBD1 for D (5 bases). The CDR3 is 12 residues long. V was trimmed by 3 bases and J by 8 bases, leaving 8 bases between them. CDR1 and CDR2 (germline): MDHEN, SYDVKM.

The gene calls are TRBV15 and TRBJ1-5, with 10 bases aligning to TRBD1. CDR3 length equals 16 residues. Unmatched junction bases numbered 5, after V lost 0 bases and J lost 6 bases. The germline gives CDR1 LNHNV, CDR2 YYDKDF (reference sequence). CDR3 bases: TGTGCCACCAGCAGAGATAGGGGACAGGGGTTTCAGCCCCAGCATTTT. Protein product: CATSRDRGQGFQPQHF.

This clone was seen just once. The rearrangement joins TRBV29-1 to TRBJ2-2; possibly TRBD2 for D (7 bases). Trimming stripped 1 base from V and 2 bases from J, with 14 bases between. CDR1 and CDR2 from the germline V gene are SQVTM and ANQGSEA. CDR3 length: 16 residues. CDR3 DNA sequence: TGCAGCGTTGAAGTCTCAGGGGAGGGAAACACCGGGGAGCTGTTTTTT. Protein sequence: CSVEVSGEGNTGELFF.

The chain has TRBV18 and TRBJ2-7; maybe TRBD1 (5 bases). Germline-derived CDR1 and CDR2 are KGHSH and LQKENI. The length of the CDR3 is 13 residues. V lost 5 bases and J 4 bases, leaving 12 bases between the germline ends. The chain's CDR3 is CASSEGAIYEQYF. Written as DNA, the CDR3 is TGTGCCAGCTCAGAAGGGGCTATATACGAGCAGTACTTC. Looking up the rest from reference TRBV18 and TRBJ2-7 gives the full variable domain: NAGVMQNPRHLVRRRGQEARLRCSPMKGHSHVYWYRQLPEEGLKFMVYLQKENIIDESGMPKERFSAEFPKEGPSILRIQQVVRGDSAAYFCASSEGAIYEQYFGPGTRLTVT.

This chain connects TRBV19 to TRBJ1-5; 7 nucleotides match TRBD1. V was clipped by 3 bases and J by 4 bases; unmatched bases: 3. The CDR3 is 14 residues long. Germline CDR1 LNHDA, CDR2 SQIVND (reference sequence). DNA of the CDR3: TGTGCCAGTAGTATGTCACAGGGGAATCAGCCCCAGCATTTT. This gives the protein CASSMSQGNQPQHF.

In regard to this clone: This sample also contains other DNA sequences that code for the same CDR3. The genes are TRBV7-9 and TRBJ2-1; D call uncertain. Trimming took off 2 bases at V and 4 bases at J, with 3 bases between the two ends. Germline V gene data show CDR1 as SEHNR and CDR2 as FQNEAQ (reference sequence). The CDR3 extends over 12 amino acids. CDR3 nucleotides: TGTGCCAGCAGCTTACCTTACAATGAGCAGTTCTTC. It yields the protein CASSLPYNEQFF.

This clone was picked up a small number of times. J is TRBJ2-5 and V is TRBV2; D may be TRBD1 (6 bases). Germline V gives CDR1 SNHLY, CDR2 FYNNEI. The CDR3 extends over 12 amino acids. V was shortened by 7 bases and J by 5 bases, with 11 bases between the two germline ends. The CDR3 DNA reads TGTGCCAGCATTACTAGGGGGGAGACCCAGTACTTC. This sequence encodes CASITRGETQYF.

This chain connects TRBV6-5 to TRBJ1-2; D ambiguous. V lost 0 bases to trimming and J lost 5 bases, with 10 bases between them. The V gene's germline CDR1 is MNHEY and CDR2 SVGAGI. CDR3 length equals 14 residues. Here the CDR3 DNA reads TGTGCCAGCAGTTACTCACTAACAGATTATGGCTACACCTTC. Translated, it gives CASSYSLTDYGYTF.

CDR3 nucleotides: TGTGCCAGGCAGACACAGGGAAACACAAACACCATATATTTT. Translated: CARQTQGNTNTIYF. V gene TRBV6-4 combines with J gene TRBJ1-3; maybe TRBD1 (6 bases). Per germline, CDR1 MRHNA and CDR2 SNTAGT. The CDR3 runs 14 residues. Trimming cost V 9 bases and J 6 bases, with 18 bases left between them.

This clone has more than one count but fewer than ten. The DNA for the CDR3 is TGCAGCGTTGCGGACAGGGAGCATCAGCCCCAGCATTTT. This sequence encodes CSVADREHQPQHF. The chain joins TRBV29-1 to TRBJ1-5; 8 nucleotides align to TRBD1. Per the germline V gene, CDR1 is SQVTM and CDR2 is ANQGSEA. J gave up 5 bases and V 4 bases, and 4 bases lay outside the gene matches. The CDR3 contains 13 residues.

CDR3 in amino acids: CASSLQGRVWGYTF. The CDR3 DNA reads as TGTGCCAGCAGCTTACAGGGCAGGGTGTGGGGCTACACCTTC. The gene calls are TRBV7-9 and TRBJ1-2, with D tentatively TRBD1 (5 bases). Germline CDR1 SEHNR, CDR2 FQNEAQ (reference sequence). The CDR3 runs to 14 residues. Trimming took 2 bases from V and 8 from J, leaving 15 bases between them.

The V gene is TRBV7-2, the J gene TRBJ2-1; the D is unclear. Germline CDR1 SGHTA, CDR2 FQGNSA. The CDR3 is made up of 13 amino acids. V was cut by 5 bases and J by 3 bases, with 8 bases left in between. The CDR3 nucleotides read TGTGCCAGCAGCCCCAACATCTACAATGAGCAGTTCTTC. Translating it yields CASSPNIYNEQFF.

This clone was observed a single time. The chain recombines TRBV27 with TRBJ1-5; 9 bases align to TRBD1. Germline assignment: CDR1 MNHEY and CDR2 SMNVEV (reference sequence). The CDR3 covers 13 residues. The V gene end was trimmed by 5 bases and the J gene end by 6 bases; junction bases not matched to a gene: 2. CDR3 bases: TGTGCCAGCAGTGAGGACAGGGGTCAGCCCCAGCATTTT. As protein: CASSEDRGQPQHF.

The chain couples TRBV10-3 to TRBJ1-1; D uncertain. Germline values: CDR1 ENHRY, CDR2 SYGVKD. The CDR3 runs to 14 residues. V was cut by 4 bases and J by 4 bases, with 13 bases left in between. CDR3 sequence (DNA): TGTGCCATCAGTGGGGCGGGGAGGTCCACTGAAGCTTTCTTT. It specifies CAISGAGRSTEAFF.

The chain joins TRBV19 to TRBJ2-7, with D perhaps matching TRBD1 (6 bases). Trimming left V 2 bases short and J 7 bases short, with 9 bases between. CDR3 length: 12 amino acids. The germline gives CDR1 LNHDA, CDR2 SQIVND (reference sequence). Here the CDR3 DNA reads TGTGCCAGTAGTATACAGGGGTTTGAGCAGTACTTC. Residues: CASSIQGFEQYF.

For the CDR3, the DNA is TGCGCCAGCAGCTCAATAGCACCGATAAACAATGAGCAGTTCTTC. It specifies CASSSIAPINNEQFF. The rearrangement links TRBV5-1 to TRBJ2-1; D ambiguous. This CDR3 comprises 15 residues. The V gene's germline CDR1 is SGHRS and CDR2 YFSETQ. Trimming shortened V by 3 bases and J by 5 bases, and 15 bases separated the two germline ends.

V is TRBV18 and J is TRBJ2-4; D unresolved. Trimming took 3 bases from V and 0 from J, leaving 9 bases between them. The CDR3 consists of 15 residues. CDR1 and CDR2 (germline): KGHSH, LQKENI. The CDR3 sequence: CASSPVAVAKNIQYF. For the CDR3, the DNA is TGTGCCAGCTCACCGGTAGCTGTAGCCAAAAACATTCAGTACTTC. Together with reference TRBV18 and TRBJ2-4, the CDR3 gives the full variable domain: NAGVMQNPRHLVRRRGQEARLRCSPMKGHSHVYWYRQLPEEGLKFMVYLQKENIIDESGMPKERFSAEFPKEGPSILRIQQVVRGDSAAYFCASSPVAVAKNIQYFGAGTRLSVL.

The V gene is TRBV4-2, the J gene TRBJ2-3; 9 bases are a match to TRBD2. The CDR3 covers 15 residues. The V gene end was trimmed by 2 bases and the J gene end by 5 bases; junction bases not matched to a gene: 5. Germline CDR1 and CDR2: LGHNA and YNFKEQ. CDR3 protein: CASSQPQREVDTQYF. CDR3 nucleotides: TGTGCCAGCAGCCAACCCCAGCGGGAGGTAGATACGCAGTATTTT.

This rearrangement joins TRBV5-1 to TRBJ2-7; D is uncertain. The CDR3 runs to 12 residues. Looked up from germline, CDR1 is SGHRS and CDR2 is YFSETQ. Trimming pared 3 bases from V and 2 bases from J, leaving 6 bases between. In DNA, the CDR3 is TGCGCCAGCAGCTCGGGCGCCTACGAGCAGTACTTC. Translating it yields CASSSGAYEQYF.

The DNA for the CDR3 is TGTGCCAGCAGTGAATGGGGGCCTTATAGCAATCAGCCCCAGCATTTT. It specifies CASSEWGPYSNQPQHF. The V gene is TRBV6-1, the J gene TRBJ1-5; tentative D call: TRBD1 (6 bases). Trimming removed 2 bases at V and 0 bases at J, with 11 bases between. The CDR3 is 16 residues long. Per germline, CDR1 MNHNS and CDR2 SASEGT.